This T cell receptor (beta chain) emerged from a study of T cells in Graves' hyperthyroidism and ophthalmopathy. Study as a whole: Specimen type is peripheral blood, collected at initial diagnosis prior to any treatment.

Study findings and constraints: Also found in blood were most expanded thyroid clonotypes above 0.001.

V lost 1 base, J lost 7 bases, and 6 bases stayed unmatched. CDR3 size: 15 residues. Germline V lookup: CDR1 SEHNR, CDR2 FQNEAQ (reference sequence). This clonotype was observed at least ten times. The antigen remains undetermined. Amplification of TCR beta CDR3 regions used RNA as the template. During a first-round RT-PCR of the TCR CDR3, the HTBI primer set was used. TCRdb processed the multiplex PCR reads anew with MiXCR; each CDR3 protein has one entry. Of about 680,000 distinct CDR3 sequences detected, 35% appear once; the ten largest clones hold about a third. This clonotype was obtained from a middle-aged woman with Graves' hyperthyroidism. The chain recombines TRBV7-9 with TRBJ1-4, with 7 bases matching TRBD1. Sequenced sample: blood. The CDR3 reads CASSLGRTGGEKLFF. DNA of the CDR3: TGTGCCAGCAGCTTAGGACGGACAGGAGGTGAAAAACTGTTTTTT.